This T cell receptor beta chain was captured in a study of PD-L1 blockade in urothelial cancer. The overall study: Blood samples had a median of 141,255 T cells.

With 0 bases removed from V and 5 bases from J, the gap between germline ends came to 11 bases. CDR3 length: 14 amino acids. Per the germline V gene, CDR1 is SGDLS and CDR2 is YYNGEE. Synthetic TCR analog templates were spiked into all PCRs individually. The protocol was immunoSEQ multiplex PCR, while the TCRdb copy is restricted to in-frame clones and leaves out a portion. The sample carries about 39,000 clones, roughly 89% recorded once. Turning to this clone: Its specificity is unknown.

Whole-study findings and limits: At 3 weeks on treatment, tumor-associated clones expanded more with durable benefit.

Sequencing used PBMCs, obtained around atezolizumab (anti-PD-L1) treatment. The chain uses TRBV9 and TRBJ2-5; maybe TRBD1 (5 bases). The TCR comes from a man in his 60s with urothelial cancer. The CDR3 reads CASSVDGRAETQYF. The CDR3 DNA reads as TGTGCCAGCAGCGTAGACGGCAGGGCGGAGACCCAGTACTTC.